The rows below give T cell receptor beta chains drawn from one sample of a study of T cell responses to AZD1222 COVID-19 vaccine. The assay was immunoSEQ multiplex PCR, and TCRdb's table has in-frame clones only and misses some. This sample has tens of thousands of clones, with roughly 90% found just once. The sample in question was peripheral blood, obtained 28 days after the second AZD1222 dose. Receptor source: an adult who received the AZD1222 COVID-19 vaccine. Each CDR3 is given with its conserved first and last residue. The D gene is left open where the match is weak. Size is omitted from some rows. Given values are once, few, many or a class for expanded clones.

cdr3_nt cdr3_aa d_call j_call clone_size v_call
TGTGCCAGCAGTTACGAGGACAGGGGTAATTCACCCCTCCACTTT CASSYEDRGNSPLHF TRBD1 TRBJ1-6 NA TRBV6-5
TGCGCCAGCAGCATTCTGGGACTAGCGGGAAACGAGCAGTACTTC CASSILGLAGNEQYF TRBD2 TRBJ2-7 NA TRBV4-1
TGTGCCAGCAGCGTCGCGGAGGGGGACTTATACACTGAAGCTTTCTTT CASSVAEGDLYTEAFF NA TRBJ1-1 NA TRBV9
TGTGCCAGCTCACCGGACAAAGTGTCTGGAAACACCATATATTTT CASSPDKVSGNTIYF NA TRBJ1-3 NA TRBV18
TGCAGCGTTGACCCAGGGGGCACTGAAGCTTTCTTT CSVDPGGTEAFF TRBD1 TRBJ1-1 NA TRBV29-1
TGTGCCAGCAGTTACGAAGACACCGGGGAGCTGTTTTTT CASSYEDTGELFF NA TRBJ2-2 NA TRBV6-5
TGTGCCAGCAGTTACTCCAGGGACAGATCTGCCTTTGGAGCTTTCTTT CASSYSRDRSAFGAFF TRBD1 TRBJ1-1 NA TRBV6-5
TGTGCCAGCAGCTCGGGACAGGGGTATGCAGATACGCAGTATTTT CASSSGQGYADTQYF TRBD1 TRBJ2-3 NA TRBV7-2
TGTGCCAGCAGCTCCGGCAGGGGGCCCCCCTACAATGAGCAGTTCTTC CASSSGRGPPYNEQFF TRBD1 TRBJ2-1 once TRBV7-8
TGTGCCAGCAGCCCCAGAGCTAACTATGGCTACACCTTC CASSPRANYGYTF NA TRBJ1-2 NA TRBV7-2
TGTGCCAGCAGCCCCTGGACAGGGCACACTGAAGCTTTCTTT CASSPWTGHTEAFF TRBD1 TRBJ1-1 NA TRBV3-1/TRBV3-2
TGTGCCTGGAGTGGGCAGCCACGGTCACCCCTCCACTTT CAWSGQPRSPLHF NA TRBJ1-6 once TRBV30
TGTGCCAGCAGCTTAGGCCGGACAGGGGGCCAAGAGACCCAGTACTTC CASSLGRTGGQETQYF TRBD1 TRBJ2-5 once TRBV13
TGTGCCAGCAGACCAGGGGGCGCGAATGAAAAACTGTTTTTT CASRPGGANEKLFF TRBD1 TRBJ1-4 NA TRBV7-9
TGTGCCAGTAGTAGGACATTTGGTAACGCCTACGAGCAGTACTTC CASSRTFGNAYEQYF NA TRBJ2-7 NA TRBV19
TGTGCCAGCACCAGGACAGCGAACACTGAAGCTTTCTTT CASTRTANTEAFF NA TRBJ1-1 NA TRBV28
TGTGCCAGCAGGGTACAGGGGGAACACTACGAGCAGTACTTC CASRVQGEHYEQYF TRBD1 TRBJ2-7 NA TRBV28
TGTGCCAGCAGCCAAGAGGGACAGGGGGCGGATGGGGCCAACGTCCTGACTTTC CASSQEGQGADGANVLTF TRBD1 TRBJ2-6 NA TRBV4-2
TGCGCCAGCCATATTAGGACAGGCGCAGAGACCCAGTACTTC CASHIRTGAETQYF TRBD1 TRBJ2-5 NA TRBV5-1
TGTGCCAGTAGTGACCCTGCAGGAAGAAAAGAGACCCAGTACTTC CASSDPAGRKETQYF NA TRBJ2-5 NA TRBV19
TGTGCCAGCAGCAAGGCCGAGCGGGAGGGCCGTTGGTCCTACGAGCAGTACTTC CASSKAEREGRWSYEQYF NA TRBJ2-7 NA TRBV21-1
TGTGCCACCAGCAGAGATTGGGGAGAGACCCAGTACTTC CATSRDWGETQYF NA TRBJ2-5 NA TRBV15
TGTGCCAGCAGCACCCGAGGGCGAACCAATGAAAAACTGTTTTTT CASSTRGRTNEKLFF NA TRBJ1-4 NA TRBV9
TGTGCCAGTAGTATCCAGGCACGCAATGAGCAGTTCTTC CASSIQARNEQFF NA TRBJ2-1 NA TRBV19